This T cell receptor beta chain was profiled in a study of tumor-infiltrating lymphocytes in oesophageal squamous cell carcinoma. In the case of this clonotype: A read error may produce the germline difference seen at one junction end.

TCRdb processed the PCR reads anew with MiXCR; each CDR3 protein has one entry. The sample lists 12,000 or so distinct CDR3 sequences, 45% to 65% occurring once. The CDR3 spans 14 residues. The germline gives CDR1 SGHTA, CDR2 FQGNSA. The receptor's source is a female donor with esophageal squamous cell carcinoma. This chain links TRBV7-2 with TRBJ2-6; 9 positions agree with TRBD1. The specimen was esophageal tumor tissue. CDR3 region: CASSSRDRVSPLHF. The CDR3 region has the DNA TGTGCCAGCAGCTCCCGGGACAGGGTTTCACCCCTCCACTTC.